This T cell receptor beta chain emerged from a study of blood T cell repertoires in COVID-19 (dated by TCRdb to about 2020). About the study as a whole: Collaborator samples came from the United States, Italy and Spain and covered acute and convalescent phases of COVID-19. Deeply sampled blood TCRbeta repertoires from subjects exposed to, actively infected with, or recovered from COVID-19 were included in the dataset. The repertoires were released in a freely available public database meant as a resource for research on the immune response to SARS-CoV-2. The samples were drawn from two sources: the first 160 participants of the ongoing ImmuneRACE study, and 1,254 subjects contributed by 6 global collaborators. Where available, HLA class I and class II types were taken from metadata supplied by the sample provider and were not determined by assay-based typing. The prospective study material was composed of cDNA or gDNA derived from T cells, B-cell-depleted T cells, or PBMCs. A de-identified subject ID, COVID-19 status, age in years and sex were almost always included in the sample metadata.

Remarks on this clone: There is no known antigen for this receptor. No base quality information exists; no much larger clone differs at one position.

At one collaborating source in Seattle, patients were enrolled during active infection and were followed longitudinally through the course of disease. The collaborating institutions used their own protocols to collect whole blood in K2EDTA tubes. For TCRbeta analysis, collaborator samples were shipped as frozen whole blood, as isolated PBMCs, or as DNA extracted from either sample type. TCRbeta CDR3 regions were amplified from genomic DNA by means of the immunoSEQ Assay, a bias-controlled multiplex PCR. The authors' pipeline ran thus. Nucleated cell counts per sample were estimated from amplification of reference gene primers within the assay. To quantify the absolute abundance of each unique TCRbeta CDR3 rearrangement, sequence reads were collapsed and filtered. For each sample, productive Simpson clonality was calculated by taking the square root of Simpson's diversity index across productive rearrangements. Not all clones reach the TCRdb copy of this immuneACCESS table, which keeps in-frame sequences only. Checked studies attribute under half of the gap to unresolved V genes and leave the rest unexplained. V and J calls plus clone size are reproduced from that table; the DNA served to infer D and trimming. Present in this sample are 300,000 to 450,000 clones, roughly 90% of which were seen just once. Of the sample, about 2.9% falls within the top ten clones.

CDR3 length: 15 amino acids, cysteine to phenylalanine. CDR3 DNA is the only sequence kept; it has 45 bases, read in frame from the first base. From the germline V gene, CDR1 is WSHSY and CDR2 is SAAADI. The junction carries 8 bases between V and J, which are trimmed by 5 bases and 0 bases respectively. General conclusions and limits of the study: Clinical and demographic metadata were provided uncurated, with the amount varying by source and participant.

The sequence was obtained from a woman younger than 45 with COVID-19, enrolled during active disease. The chain is assembled from TRBV10-2 and TRBJ2-6; D gene: possibly TRBD1, on 5 matching bases. Source material: peripheral blood. At the DNA level, the sequence is TGCGCCAGCAGTAGGGGCAGCTCTGGGGCCAACGTCCTGACTTTC. Its translation reads: CASSRGSSGANVLTF.